This entry lists 18 T cell receptor beta chains sequenced from one sample in a study of PD-L1 blockade in urothelial cancer. The method was immunoSEQ multiplex PCR; TCRdb's version includes in-frame clones alone and lacks a portion of them. The sample has some 80,000 clones, 70% to 90% seen once; the top ten hold roughly 7.3%. Time point denoted: pretreatment peripheral blood. Sequencing used PBMCs, obtained around atezolizumab (anti-PD-L1) treatment. The receptors shown here come from a man aged 40-55 years with urothelial cancer.

CDR3 amino acids: CAIPGPAGTEAFF. CDR3 DNA: TGTGCGATCCCCGGGCCTGCGGGCACTGAAGCTTTCTTT. The V call is TRBV11-2, the J call TRBJ1-1; D ambiguous. Per germline, CDR1 SGHAT and CDR2 FQNNGV. The CDR3 has 13 residues.

V is TRBV4-3 and J is TRBJ1-1; a possible D gene is TRBD1 (6 bases). Per the germline V gene, CDR1 is LGHNA and CDR2 is YSLEER. V lost 4 bases to trimming and J lost 5 bases, with 14 bases between them. The CDR3 consists of 14 residues. The CDR3 region has the DNA TGCGCCAGCAGCCCGGGGGGGCTTAAGACTGAAGCTTTCTTT. Its translation is CASSPGGLKTEAFF.

The chain recombines TRBV6-6 with TRBJ2-1; D possibly corresponds to TRBD2 (6 bases). V lost 6 bases to trimming and J lost 2 bases, with 14 bases between them. The CDR3 has 15 residues. Germline values: CDR1 MNHNY, CDR2 SVGAGI (reference sequence). The CDR3: CASSSSGPTYNEQFF. The CDR3 nucleotides are TGTGCCAGCAGCTCCAGCGGGCCCACCTACAATGAGCAGTTCTTC.

The rearrangement links TRBV29-1 to TRBJ1-1; D gene unclear. Germline V gene lookup returns CDR1 SQVTM and CDR2 ANQGSEA. The CDR3 extends over 14 amino acids. Trimming took 4 bases from V and 1 from J, leaving 13 bases between them. Here the CDR3 DNA reads TGCAGCGTTGTTGCCTGGCAGGCGAACACTGAAGCTTTCTTT. Amino acid sequence: CSVVAWQANTEAFF. Drawing the rest from reference TRBV29-1 and TRBJ1-1, the complete variable domain is SAVISQKPSRDICQRGTSLTIQCQVDSQVTMMFWYRQQPGQSLTLIATANQGSEATYESGFVIDKFPISRPNLTFSTLTVSNMSPEDSSIYLCSVVAWQANTEAFFGQGTRLTVV.

V gene TRBV7-2 combines with J gene TRBJ2-7; TRBD1 agrees at 8 bases. This CDR3 has 15 amino acids. Germline V CDR1 and CDR2: SGHTA, FQGNSA. V lost 5 bases and J lost 6; bases outside the gene matches: 12. The CDR3 nucleotides read TGTGCCAGCAGCACTTGGACAGGGAAGTTGGGCGAGCAGTACTTC. It specifies CASSTWTGKLGEQYF.

The chain joins TRBV6-5 to TRBJ1-1; no clear D. Germline V gives CDR1 MNHEY, CDR2 SVGAGI. This CDR3 has 15 residues. V gave up 4 bases and J gave up 5 bases, with 17 bases separating them. The DNA of the CDR3 is TGTGCCAGCAGTTCCCTCCCCGGTGCGATAACTGAAGCTTTCTTT. Its protein product is CASSSLPGAITEAFF.

V is TRBV25-1 and J is TRBJ2-2; possible D gene TRBD2, 6 bases. CDR3 length: 16 residues. CDR1 is MGHDK, CDR2 SYGVNS, per germline. Trimming stripped 1 base from V and 1 base from J, with 10 bases between. The CDR3 DNA is TGTGCCAGCAGTGAATGGACTATCCGGAACACCGGGGAGCTGTTTTTT. Its protein is CASSEWTIRNTGELFF.

The chain combines TRBV21-1 with TRBJ1-4. TRBV21-1 is listed as a pseudogene. The CDR3 is 12 residues long. CDR3 sequence: CASSSPDEKLFF. DNA for the CDR3: TGTGCCAGCAGCTCCCCGGATGAAAAACTGTTTTTT.

The rearrangement uses TRBV5-1 and TRBJ2-3; TRBD2 is a possible D gene (6 bases). Germline values: CDR1 SGHRS, CDR2 YFSETQ. V was shortened by 0 bases and J by 8 bases, with 13 bases between the two germline ends. This CDR3 spans 14 amino acids. This CDR3 reads CASSLDSGAGTQYF. The DNA of the CDR3 is TGCGCCAGCAGCTTGGACAGTGGAGCGGGTACGCAGTATTTT.

This clone appeared a single time. The V and J genes are TRBV19 and TRBJ2-5; 13 bases map to TRBD2. The CDR3 is made up of 18 amino acids. Germline V gene lookup returns CDR1 LNHDA and CDR2 SQIVND (reference sequence). V lost 1 base, J lost 5 bases, and 10 bases stayed unmatched. Written as DNA, the CDR3 is TGTGCCAGTAGTATAGGACTAGCGGGAGGCCACTTCGGGGAGACCCAGTACTTC. It yields the protein CASSIGLAGGHFGETQYF.

This clone was counted once. This chain joins TRBV6-1 and TRBJ2-7; 15 nucleotides match TRBD2. Germline V gives CDR1 MNHNS, CDR2 SASEGT. The V and J ends lost 2 bases and 7 bases, in that order; junction bases with no gene match: 3. CDR3 size: 15 residues. The CDR3 bases are TGTGCCAGCAGTGAAAGGACTAGCGGGAGGGGGGAGCAGTACTTC. Encoded protein: CASSERTSGRGEQYF.

The gene calls are TRBV4-2 and TRBJ2-1; D call uncertain. Germline V gene sequence: CDR1 LGHNA, CDR2 YNFKEQ. The CDR3 runs to 14 residues. Between the trimmed V and J ends, which lost 0 bases and 7 bases, there was a span of 10 bases. CDR3 residues: CASSQDGTRNEQFF. CDR3 coding DNA: TGTGCCAGCAGCCAAGATGGAACCAGGAATGAGCAGTTCTTC.

This clone has a single count. The chain employs TRBV27 and TRBJ1-1; tentative D call: TRBD1 (6 bases). Trimming stripped 9 bases from V and 3 bases from J, with 14 bases between. Germline V gives CDR1 MNHEY, CDR2 SMNVEV (reference sequence). The CDR3 runs to 13 residues. CDR3 protein: CARDNTGYTEAFF. The CDR3 DNA is TGTGCCAGGGACAATACAGGGTACACTGAAGCTTTCTTT.

This clone was seen a handful of times. The chain recombines TRBV10-3 with TRBJ1-2; D is ambiguous. CDR1 and CDR2 (germline): ENHRY, SYGVKD. The CDR3 runs to 12 residues. Trimming removed 0 bases at V and 6 bases at J, with 5 bases between. In DNA form, the CDR3 reads TGTGCCATCAGTGAGTCGACTAATGGCTACACCTTC. Protein: CAISESTNGYTF.

The chain is built from TRBV7-2 and TRBJ2-2, with 9 bases aligning to TRBD2. V was clipped by 1 base and J by 6 bases; unmatched bases: 0. This CDR3 comprises 14 residues. CDR1 is SGHTA and CDR2 is FQGNSA in the germline V gene. The CDR3 loop is CASSLVAGAGELFF. The CDR3 bases are TGTGCCAGCAGCTTAGTAGCGGGAGCCGGGGAGCTGTTTTTT.

The gene calls are TRBV6-5 and TRBJ2-1; D may be TRBD1 (6 bases). This CDR3 comprises 14 residues. V dropped 6 bases and J dropped 5 bases, with 14 bases sitting between them. The V gene's germline CDR1 is MNHEY and CDR2 SVGAGI. DNA of the CDR3: TGTGCCAGCAGACCAGGACAGCGACACAATGAGCAGTTCTTC. Amino acids: CASRPGQRHNEQFF.

The rearrangement links TRBV2 to TRBJ2-1; 13 bases map to TRBD2. This CDR3 spans 15 amino acids. Germline V gene data show CDR1 as SNHLY and CDR2 as FYNNEI. V lost 5 bases and J lost 4; bases outside the gene matches: 2. The CDR3 region has the DNA TGTGCCAGCAGTCAGGGACTAGCGGGGTACAATGAGCAGTTCTTC. This codes for CASSQGLAGYNEQFF.

The chain uses TRBV30 and TRBJ1-1, with 12 bases matching TRBD1. Germline V gene data show CDR1 as GTSNPN and CDR2 as SVGIG (reference sequence). The CDR3 has 14 residues. Trimming at V came to 1 base and at J to 3 bases, leaving 0 bases not matched to a gene. In DNA form, the CDR3 reads TGTGCCTGGAGTGGGGACAGGGGGCACACTGAAGCTTTCTTT. Amino acids: CAWSGDRGHTEAFF.